These 21 T cell receptor beta chains originate from one sample sequenced in a study of human T cells and chemical hapten exposure. Specified time point: healthy volunteer bleed at 6 weeks. The total RNA was obtained from whole blood that was not fractionated. TCRdb ran MiXCR on the RACE reads and lists one entry per CDR3 protein. The sample gives fewer than 85,000 distinct CDR3 sequences, 8.5% to 9.5% of which show up once; about 1.5% is in the top ten. The sample taken for sequencing was whole blood. The receptors shown here come from a female donor in good health. Some clones in this sample may be carry-over from other donors' samples.

This clonotype appeared many times. V usage is TRBV7-9 and J usage is TRBJ1-3; possible D gene TRBD1, 5 bases. The V end was cut by 2 bases, the J end by 1 base, with 9 bases between. Germline V CDR1 and CDR2: SEHNR, FQNEAQ (reference sequence). The CDR3 runs 15 residues. CDR3 protein: CASSLQGPSGNTIYF. CDR3 bases: TGTGCCAGCAGCTTACAGGGCCCGTCTGGAAACACCATATATTTT.

At least ten counts were recorded for this clonotype. This chain joins TRBV12-3 or TRBV12-4 and TRBJ2-3; 7 nucleotides match TRBD2. The ends lost 4 bases at V and 4 bases at J; junction bases unmatched: 14. CDR3 length: 17 residues. The CDR3 coding sequence is TGTGCCAGCAGTTCCGATGGACTAGGGATTAGTGCAGATACGCAGTATTTT. Amino acids: CASSSDGLGISADTQYF.

There are many counts of this clonotype. The V call is TRBV20-1, the J call TRBJ2-3; D perhaps matches TRBD2 (7 bases). This CDR3 has 15 residues. The V gene lost 3 bases and the J gene lost 4 bases, with 17 bases spanning the gap. The germline V gene has CDR1 DFQATT and CDR2 SNEGSKA (reference sequence). The CDR3 DNA reads as TGCAGTGCTAGCGTGGGGGGGCCTGTGGCAGATACGCAGTATTTT. This encodes CSASVGGPVADTQYF.

This clonotype appeared a few times. The chain employs TRBV12-3 or TRBV12-4 and TRBJ2-2, with unresolved D. Trimming removed 5 bases at V and 6 bases at J, with 10 bases between. This CDR3 is 13 amino acids long. CDR3 residues: CASSTKRSGELFF. The CDR3 coding sequence is TGTGCCAGCAGTACCAAACGGTCCGGGGAGCTGTTTTTT.

Note on this clonotype: A read error may explain this, as a much larger clone is one base away. V gene TRBV2 combines with J gene TRBJ2-3; D is possibly TRBD1 or TRBD2 (5 bases each). The CDR3 length is 17 residues. The V gene's germline CDR1 is SNHLY and CDR2 FYNNEI. V was pared by 2 bases and J by 4 bases, with 19 bases between. CDR3 sequence reads: CASSESSGQGPPDTQYF. As DNA, the CDR3 is TGTGCCAGCAGTGAATCTTCGGGGCAGGGCCCCCCAGATACGCAGTATTTT.

On this clonotype itself: A much larger clone is a single base away; this may be a read error. The V gene is TRBV2, the J gene TRBJ1-2, with D unclear. Germline lookup yields CDR1 SNHLY and CDR2 FYNNEI. This CDR3 region has 14 residues. In DNA form, the CDR3 reads TGTGCCAGCAGTGGAGACCGCGGCGACTATGTCTACACCTTC. This codes for CASSGDRGDYVYTF.

This clonotype was observed a handful of times. One junction end does not reproduce the germline sequence, and a read error may be involved. Written as DNA, the CDR3 is TGTGCTAGCAGCCTAGCCCTGGGAGGAGAGACCCAGTACTTC. It translates to CASSLALGGETQYF. V gene TRBV7-7 combines with J gene TRBJ2-5, with D maybe TRBD2 (6 bases). CDR1 is SSHAT, CDR2 FNYEAQ, per germline (reference sequence). The CDR3 sequence is 14 residues long.

Only a few counts were recorded for this clonotype. The gene calls are TRBV2 and TRBJ1-5; D uncertain. The CDR3 contains 16 residues. V dropped 6 bases and J dropped 1 base, with 16 bases sitting between them. In germline, CDR1 is SNHLY, CDR2 FYNNEI. This chain's CDR3 is CASSVVLLGSNQPQHF. The CDR3 DNA reads as TGTGCCAGCAGCGTCGTGTTGTTGGGGAGCAATCAGCCCCAGCATTTT. Complete variable domain (other parts from reference TRBV2 and TRBJ1-5): EPEVTQTPSHQVTQMGQEVILRCVPISNHLYFYWYRQILGQKVEFLVSFYNNEISEKSEIFDDQFSVERPDGSNFTLKIRSTKLEDSAMYFCASSVVLLGSNQPQHFGDGTRLSIL.

This clonotype was found many times. The chain recombines TRBV5-1 with TRBJ2-1; unclear D gene. CDR3 length: 13 amino acids. CDR1 is SGHRS, CDR2 YFSETQ, per germline. Trimming took 0 bases from V and 6 from J, leaving 7 bases between them. CDR3 loop: CASSLVTGNEQFF. CDR3 nucleotide sequence: TGCGCCAGCAGCTTGGTGACCGGCAATGAGCAGTTCTTC.

This clonotype was seen many times. V usage is TRBV20-1 and J usage is TRBJ2-1; tentatively, D is TRBD1 (6 bases). This CDR3 region has 15 residues. Trimming removed 2 bases at V and 1 base at J, with 12 bases between. CDR1 is DFQATT and CDR2 is SNEGSKA in the germline V gene (reference sequence). CDR3 protein: CSARTGSASYNEQFF. The CDR3 bases are TGCAGTGCTAGAACAGGGAGCGCGTCCTACAATGAGCAGTTCTTC.

This clonotype was seen repeatedly, ten times or more. The chain joins TRBV5-6 to TRBJ1-4, with D unresolved. Germline V CDR1 and CDR2: SGHDT, YYEEEE. V lost 0 bases to trimming and J lost 7 bases, with 10 bases between them. The CDR3 totals 14 residues. The CDR3 DNA follows: TGTGCCAGCAGCTTGGATAGGGAAGGTGAAAAACTGTTTTTT. Protein sequence: CASSLDREGEKLFF.

This clonotype occurred many times. The chain is built from TRBV11-2 and TRBJ1-2, with unresolved D. The CDR3 has 15 amino acids. Trimming removed 4 bases at V and 8 bases at J, with 20 bases between. Looked up from germline, CDR1 is SGHAT and CDR2 is FQNNGV. This CDR3 reads CASSSNLGREFGYTF. CDR3 sequence (DNA): TGTGCCAGCAGCTCAAACCTCGGGAGGGAATTCGGCTACACCTTC.

The genes are TRBV27 and TRBJ1-1; 7 bases map to TRBD1. This CDR3 has 16 residues. Trimming took 6 bases from V and 5 from J; bases not matched to a gene: 15. The germline V gene has CDR1 MNHEY and CDR2 SMNVEV (reference sequence). The CDR3 sequence: CASRVGRTGTGTEAFF. In nucleotides, the CDR3 is TGTGCCAGCAGGGTCGGCCGGACAGGTACCGGGACTGAAGCTTTCTTT.

This CDR3 reads CASSFRLAGGFVGELFF. DNA of the CDR3: TGTGCCAGCAGCTTCCGTCTAGCGGGGGGGTTCGTCGGGGAGCTGTTTTTT. The chain joins TRBV5-6 to TRBJ2-2, with 12 bases fitting TRBD2. Losses at the gene ends were 2 bases for V and 7 bases for J; bases not matched to a gene: 9. The germline CDR1 and CDR2 sequences are SGHDT and YYEEEE. The CDR3 runs 17 residues.

In its sample, this clonotype was seen many times. The chain is built from TRBV5-1 and TRBJ2-7; a possible D gene is TRBD2 (6 bases). Germline V CDR1 and CDR2: SGHRS, YFSETQ. CDR3 size: 13 residues. Trimming cost V 6 bases and J 7 bases, with 17 bases left between them. The CDR3, as DNA: TGCGCCAGCACCTCCCCGGGCCGGGGGGAGCAGTACTTC. It yields the protein CASTSPGRGEQYF.

This chain links TRBV2 with TRBJ2-3, with a possible D match to TRBD1 (6 bases). The CDR3 is 15 amino acids. The germline CDR1 and CDR2 sequences are SNHLY and FYNNEI. The V end was cut by 6 bases, the J end by 7 bases, with 20 bases between. The CDR3 DNA is TGTGCCAGCAGGGACAAACCCGTAGGGGGTAATACGCAGTATTTT. Its translation is CASRDKPVGGNTQYF.

The V call is TRBV5-6, the J call TRBJ2-3; 8 bases fit TRBD1. The V gene end was trimmed by 3 bases and the J gene end by 1 base; junction bases not matched to a gene: 7. The V gene's germline CDR1 is SGHDT and CDR2 YYEEEE. This CDR3 region has 16 residues. Here the CDR3 reads CASSYWTGPGTDTQYF. The CDR3 coding sequence is TGTGCCAGCAGCTACTGGACAGGGCCCGGCACAGATACGCAGTATTTT.

This clonotype has at least ten counts. The J gene is TRBJ1-2, the V gene TRBV2, with a weak D call TRBD1 (6 bases). With 7 bases removed from V and 0 bases from J, the gap between germline ends came to 15 bases. The CDR3 covers 15 residues. Germline CDR1 is SNHLY and CDR2 is FYNNEI. CDR3 loop: CASMTTGRANYGYTF. The CDR3 DNA is TGTGCCAGCATGACCACAGGGCGAGCTAACTATGGCTACACCTTC. Full variable domain (outside the CDR3, taken from reference TRBV2 and TRBJ1-2): EPEVTQTPSHQVTQMGQEVILRCVPISNHLYFYWYRQILGQKVEFLVSFYNNEISEKSEIFDDQFSVERPDGSNFTLKIRSTKLEDSAMYFCASMTTGRANYGYTFGSGTRLTVV.

The table lists this clonotype with many counts. The chain links TRBV20-1 to TRBJ1-2; no reliable D call. The CDR3 spans 15 residues. Germline-derived CDR1 and CDR2 are DFQATT and SNEGSKA (reference sequence). The V end lost 5 bases, the J end lost 7 bases, and 23 bases lay between the germline ends. DNA of the CDR3: TGCAGTGCTCCCTCCCGGGTCCTTATACCCGCTGGCTACACCTTC. Protein product: CSAPSRVLIPAGYTF.

This clonotype was counted many times. The chain has TRBV24-1 and TRBJ1-1; D ambiguous. This CDR3 has 13 residues. CDR1 is KGHDR and CDR2 is SFDVKD in the germline V gene. V was cut by 5 bases and J by 1 base, with 7 bases left in between. The CDR3 DNA reads as TGTGCCACCAGTGTTCATCCGAACACTGAAGCTTTCTTT. It is translated as CATSVHPNTEAFF.

This clonotype has a count of ten or more. The J gene is TRBJ1-2, the V gene TRBV5-5; 9 bases fit TRBD1. Germline-derived CDR1 and CDR2 are SGHKS and YYEKEE (reference sequence). There are 15 residues in the CDR3. Trimming removed 2 bases from V and 4 bases from J; junction bases left unmatched: 6. The CDR3 bases are TGTGCCAGCAGCTTTACAACAGGGGGCGTCTATGGCTACACCTTC. As protein: CASSFTTGGVYGYTF.